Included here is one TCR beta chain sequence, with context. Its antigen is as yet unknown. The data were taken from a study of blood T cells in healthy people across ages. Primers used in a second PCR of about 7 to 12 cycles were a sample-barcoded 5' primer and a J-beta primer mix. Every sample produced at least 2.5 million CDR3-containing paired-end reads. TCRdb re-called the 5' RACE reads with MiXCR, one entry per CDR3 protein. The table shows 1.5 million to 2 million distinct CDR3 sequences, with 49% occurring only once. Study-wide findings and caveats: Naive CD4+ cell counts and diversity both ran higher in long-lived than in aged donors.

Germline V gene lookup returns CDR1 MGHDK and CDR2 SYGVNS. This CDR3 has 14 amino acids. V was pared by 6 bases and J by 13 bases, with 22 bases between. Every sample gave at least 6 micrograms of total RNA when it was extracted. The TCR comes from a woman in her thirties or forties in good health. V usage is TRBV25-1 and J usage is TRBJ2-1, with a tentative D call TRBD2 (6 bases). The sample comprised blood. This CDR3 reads CASRRVGTGETQFF. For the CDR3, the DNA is TGTGCCAGCAGGAGGGTAGGGACGGGGGAGACCCAGTTCTTC.